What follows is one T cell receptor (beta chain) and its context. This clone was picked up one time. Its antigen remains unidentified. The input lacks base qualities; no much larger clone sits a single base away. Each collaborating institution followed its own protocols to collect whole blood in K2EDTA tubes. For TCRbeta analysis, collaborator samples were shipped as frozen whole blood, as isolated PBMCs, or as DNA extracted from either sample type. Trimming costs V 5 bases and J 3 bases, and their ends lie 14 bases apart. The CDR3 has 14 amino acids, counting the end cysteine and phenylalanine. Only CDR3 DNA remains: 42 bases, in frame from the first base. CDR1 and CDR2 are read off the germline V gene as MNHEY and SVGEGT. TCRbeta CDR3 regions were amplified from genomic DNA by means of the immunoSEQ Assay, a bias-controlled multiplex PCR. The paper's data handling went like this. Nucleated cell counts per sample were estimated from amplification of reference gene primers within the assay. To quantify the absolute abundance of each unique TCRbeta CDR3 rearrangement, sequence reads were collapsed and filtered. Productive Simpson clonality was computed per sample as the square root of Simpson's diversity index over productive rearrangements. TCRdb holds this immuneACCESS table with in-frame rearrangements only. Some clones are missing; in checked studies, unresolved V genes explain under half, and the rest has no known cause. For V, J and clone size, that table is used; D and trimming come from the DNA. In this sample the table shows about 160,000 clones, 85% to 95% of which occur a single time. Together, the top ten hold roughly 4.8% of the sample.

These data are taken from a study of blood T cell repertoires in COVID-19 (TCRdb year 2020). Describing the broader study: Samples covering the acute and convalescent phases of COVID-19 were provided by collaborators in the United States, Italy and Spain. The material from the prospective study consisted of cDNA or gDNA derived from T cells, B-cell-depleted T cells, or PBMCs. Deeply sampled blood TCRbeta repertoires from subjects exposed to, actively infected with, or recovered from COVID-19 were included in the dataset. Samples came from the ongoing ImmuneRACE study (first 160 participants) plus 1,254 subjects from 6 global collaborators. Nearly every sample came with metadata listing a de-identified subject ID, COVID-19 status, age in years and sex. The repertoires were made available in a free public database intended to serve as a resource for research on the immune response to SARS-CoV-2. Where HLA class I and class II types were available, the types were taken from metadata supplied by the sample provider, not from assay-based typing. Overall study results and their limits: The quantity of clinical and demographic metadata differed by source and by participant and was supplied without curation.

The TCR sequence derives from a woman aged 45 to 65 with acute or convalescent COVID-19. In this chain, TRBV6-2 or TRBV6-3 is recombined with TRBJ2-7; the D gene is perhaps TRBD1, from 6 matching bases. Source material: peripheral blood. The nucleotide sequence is TGTGCCAGCAGTCGGACAGCCGCCGTCTACGAGCAGTACTTC. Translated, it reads CASSRTAAVYEQYF.